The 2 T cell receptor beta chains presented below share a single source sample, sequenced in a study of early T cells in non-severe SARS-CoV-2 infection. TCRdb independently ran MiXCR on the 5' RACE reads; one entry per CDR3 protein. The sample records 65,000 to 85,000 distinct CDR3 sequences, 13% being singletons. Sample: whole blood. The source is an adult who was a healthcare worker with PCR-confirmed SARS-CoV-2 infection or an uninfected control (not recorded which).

The chain's CDR3 is CSARPPGTGTSSYEQYF. The CDR3 bases are TGCAGTGCTAGACCCCCGGGGACAGGGACGAGCTCCTACGAGCAGTACTTC. The chain recombines TRBV20-1 with TRBJ2-7, with 9 bases identical to TRBD1. Unmatched junction bases numbered 11, after V lost 2 bases and J lost 0 bases. The CDR3 loop spans 17 amino acids. Germline V lookup: CDR1 DFQATT, CDR2 SNEGSKA (reference sequence).

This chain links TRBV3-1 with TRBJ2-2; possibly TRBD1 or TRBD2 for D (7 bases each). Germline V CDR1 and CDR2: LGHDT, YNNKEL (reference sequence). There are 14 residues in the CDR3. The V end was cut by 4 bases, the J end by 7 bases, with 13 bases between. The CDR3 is CASSLQGEGGELFF. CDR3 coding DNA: TGTGCCAGCAGCCTCCAGGGGGAGGGCGGGGAGCTGTTTTTT. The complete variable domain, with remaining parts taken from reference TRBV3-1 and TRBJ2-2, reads DTAVSQTPKYLVTQMGNDKSIKCEQNLGHDTMYWYKQDSKKFLKIMFSYNNKELIINETVPNRFSPKSPDKAHLNLHINSLELGDSAVYFCASSLQGEGGELFFGEGSRLTVL.